The 26 T cell receptor beta chains in this list originate from one sample, sequenced in a study of T cell clonotyping in hematopoietic cell transplantation. Measured with immunoSEQ multiplex PCR; TCRdb has only the in-frame clones, and not every one. The table records around 15,000 clones, roughly 58% of them present only once. This specimen was PBMCs, taken 30 days after allogeneic stem cell transplant. These receptors were collected from a male patient between 45 and 60 years old who had an allogeneic stem cell transplant from an unrelated donor, so T cells may come from the graft donor. Some clones in this sample may be carry-over from other donors' samples.

The chain is built from TRBV19 and TRBJ1-1; D gene uncertain. Trimming took 1 base from V and 4 from J, leaving 10 bases between them. This CDR3 spans 14 amino acids. Germline values: CDR1 LNHDA, CDR2 SQIVND (reference sequence). CDR3 DNA: TGTGCCAGTAGTATAGGGGTACGGGGCACTGAAGCTTTCTTT. This codes for CASSIGVRGTEAFF.

The chain has TRBV30 and TRBJ2-2, with a possible D match to TRBD2 (6 bases). The CDR3 has 15 residues. CDR1 and CDR2 from the germline V gene are GTSNPN and SVGIG (reference sequence). Trimming pared 3 bases from V and 0 bases from J, leaving 11 bases between. CDR3 sequence reads: CAWRKGLTNTGELFF. The CDR3 DNA sequence: TGTGCCTGGAGAAAAGGACTAACGAACACCGGGGAGCTGTTTTTT.

V and J are TRBV11-2 and TRBJ2-7; 9 bases align to TRBD1. Germline V gene lookup returns CDR1 SGHAT and CDR2 FQNNGV. The V gene end was trimmed by 3 bases and the J gene end by 3 bases; junction bases not matched to a gene: 9. The CDR3 covers 16 residues. The CDR3: CASSLNQGQGSYEQYF. Here the CDR3 DNA reads TGTGCCAGCAGCTTGAATCAGGGACAGGGAAGCTACGAGCAGTACTTC.

This sequence joins TRBV30 and TRBJ1-2; D ambiguous. This CDR3 has 11 residues. The V and J ends lost 0 bases and 8 bases respectively, with 7 bases between them. Germline lookup yields CDR1 GTSNPN and CDR2 SVGIG (reference sequence). For the CDR3, the DNA is TGTGCCTGGAGTGTACAAGGAGGCTACACCTTC. This translates into CAWSVQGGYTF.

This chain joins TRBV7-2 and TRBJ1-4; D is ambiguous. The V gene's germline CDR1 is SGHTA and CDR2 FQGNSA. The V and J ends lost 2 bases and 7 bases respectively, with 5 bases between them. The CDR3 spans 12 residues. CDR3 protein: CASSLYREKLFF. The CDR3 DNA is TGTGCCAGCAGCTTATATCGTGAAAAACTGTTTTTT.

The CDR3, as DNA: TGTGCCAGCAGCGAACAGTCCGGCAGGACCCAGTACTTC. Translation gives CASSEQSGRTQYF. The chain employs TRBV11-3 and TRBJ2-5; D remains ambiguous. V lost 5 bases to trimming and J lost 7 bases, with 14 bases between them. The CDR3 covers 13 residues. The germline CDR1 and CDR2 sequences are SGHNT and YENEEA.

The chain carries TRBV7-3 and TRBJ2-7, with 11 bases aligning to TRBD2. Trimming at V came to 5 bases and at J to 4 bases, leaving 7 bases not matched to a gene. This CDR3 contains 15 residues. CDR1 and CDR2 from the germline V gene are SGHTA and FQGTGA. The CDR3 here is CASSLTGTSGYEQYF. The CDR3 nucleotides are TGTGCCAGCAGCCTCACCGGGACTAGCGGTTACGAGCAGTACTTC. Complete variable domain (other parts from reference TRBV7-3 and TRBJ2-7): GAGVSQTPSNKVTEKGKYVELRCDPISGHTALYWYRQSLGQGPEFLIYFQGTGAADDSGLPNDRFFAVRPEGSVSTLKIQRTERGDSAVYLCASSLTGTSGYEQYFGPGTRLTVT.

The chain links TRBV5-6 to TRBJ1-4; no firm D call. The CDR3 has 14 amino acids. Germline CDR1 SGHDT, CDR2 YYEEEE. V dropped 2 bases and J dropped 8 bases, with 13 bases sitting between them. CDR3: CASSFGWGGEKLFF. The DNA of the CDR3 is TGTGCCAGCAGCTTCGGTTGGGGTGGCGAAAAACTGTTTTTT.

J is TRBJ1-5 and V is TRBV30; 8 bases fit TRBD1. The CDR3 sequence is 14 residues long. Germline V CDR1 and CDR2: GTSNPN, SVGIG (reference sequence). The trim removed 4 bases at V and 2 bases at J, leaving 4 bases unmatched. CDR3 region: CAWTPDRGNQPQHF. CDR3 DNA: TGTGCCTGGACCCCGGACAGGGGCAATCAGCCCCAGCATTTT.

This clone was seen more than once but under ten times. The J gene is TRBJ1-2, the V gene TRBV14; 7 nucleotides agree with TRBD1. This CDR3 comprises 14 residues. With V trimmed by 4 bases and J by 4 bases, 6 bases remained unmatched. From germline, CDR1 is SGHDN and CDR2 FVKESK. The CDR3 loop is CASSRGQEAYGYTF. CDR3 nucleotide sequence: TGTGCCAGCAGCCGAGGACAGGAGGCCTATGGCTACACCTTC.

This chain connects TRBV30 to TRBJ2-7; D uncertain. The V end was cut by 0 bases, the J end by 3 bases, with 9 bases between. CDR3 length: 13 amino acids. Germline CDR1 reads GTSNPN; CDR2 reads SVGIG (reference sequence). CDR3 in DNA: TGTGCCTGGAGTGTAGGTGTGAACTACGAGCAGTACTTC. Translating gives CAWSVGVNYEQYF. Full variable domain (outside the CDR3, taken from reference TRBV30 and TRBJ2-7): SQTIHQWPATLVQPVGSPLSLECTVEGTSNPNLYWYRQAAGRGLQLLFYSVGIGQISSEVPQNLSASRPQDRQFILSSKKLLLSDSGFYLCAWSVGVNYEQYFGPGTRLTVT.

This chain uses TRBV25-1 with TRBJ2-3; D is ambiguous. Deletions cut 4 bases from V and 0 bases from J, with 11 bases between. Germline V gene lookup returns CDR1 MGHDK and CDR2 SYGVNS. The CDR3 has 15 residues. CDR3 DNA: TGTGCCAGCAGTGCCCTCTCGGACAGCACAGATACGCAGTATTTT. As protein: CASSALSDSTDTQYF. Combining the CDR3 with reference TRBV25-1 and TRBJ2-3 gives the whole variable domain EADIYQTPRYLVIGTGKKITLECSQTMGHDKMYWYQQDPGMELHLIHYSYGVNSTEKGDLSSESTVSRIRTEHFPLTLESARPSHTSQYLCASSALSDSTDTQYFGPGTRLTVL.

The rearrangement uses TRBV7-2 and TRBJ2-3; D remains unclear. V dropped 6 bases and J dropped 6 bases, with 19 bases sitting between them. Germline V lookup: CDR1 SGHTA, CDR2 FQGNSA. The CDR3 covers 15 residues. CDR3 amino acids: CASSAWTRGRDTQYF. The CDR3 coding sequence is TGTGCCAGCAGTGCCTGGACCAGAGGTAGGGATACGCAGTATTTT.

The V gene is TRBV27, the J gene TRBJ1-1; possibly TRBD1 for D (5 bases). Trimming took off 0 bases at V and 8 bases at J, with 13 bases between the two ends. The CDR3 covers 14 residues. Germline CDR1 and CDR2: MNHEY and SMNVEV (reference sequence). The CDR3 protein is CASSLSPGTQEAFF. The CDR3 nucleotides are TGTGCCAGCAGTTTATCGCCCGGGACGCAGGAAGCTTTCTTT.

V gene TRBV5-6 combines with J gene TRBJ1-2, with TRBD1 as a possible D gene (5 bases). V was clipped by 0 bases and J by 5 bases, with 8 bases between them. Per the germline V gene, CDR1 is SGHDT and CDR2 is YYEEEE. The CDR3 covers 13 residues. CDR3 sequence (DNA): TGTGCCAGCAGCTTGGAAGGGACGTATGGCTACACCTTC. It translates to CASSLEGTYGYTF.

This CDR3 reads CASSFGRSSYEQYF. CDR3 nucleotides: TGTGCCAGCAGCTTTGGACGTAGCTCCTACGAGCAGTACTTC. The rearrangement joins TRBV5-6 to TRBJ2-7; D gene uncertain. There are 14 residues in the CDR3. Trimming took off 2 bases at V and 0 bases at J, with 9 bases between the two ends. CDR1 SGHDT and CDR2 YYEEEE come from the germline V gene.

The genes are TRBV7-6 and TRBJ2-7, with a tentative D call TRBD1 (6 bases). The germline V and J ends were trimmed by 3 bases and 5 bases, with 11 bases remaining between them. Germline V gene data show CDR1 as SGHVS and CDR2 as FNYEAQ. CDR3 length: 13 amino acids. The CDR3 nucleotides are TGTGCCAGCAGCTTGGGCCGGGACAACGAGCAGTACTTC. It is translated as CASSLGRDNEQYF.

The chain links TRBV27 to TRBJ2-2; D not resolved. Germline-derived CDR1 and CDR2 are MNHEY and SMNVEV (reference sequence). Trimming shortened V by 4 bases and J by 1 base, and 7 bases separated the two germline ends. The length of the CDR3 is 14 residues. The CDR3 region is CASSSSVNTGELFF. CDR3 DNA: TGTGCCAGCAGTTCATCCGTGAACACCGGGGAGCTGTTTTTT.

This clone is a singleton in its sample. This chain's CDR3 is CAWSVRDTQYF. The CDR3 bases are TGTGCCTGGAGTGTACGAGATACGCAGTATTTT. V gene TRBV30 combines with J gene TRBJ2-3; no clear D. Per germline, CDR1 GTSNPN and CDR2 SVGIG (reference sequence). Deletions cut 0 bases from V and 5 bases from J, with 3 bases between. The CDR3 is made up of 11 amino acids.

This clone was seen more than once but under ten times. V usage is TRBV30 and J usage is TRBJ1-3; no clear D. The germline V gene has CDR1 GTSNPN and CDR2 SVGIG (reference sequence). V was cut by 2 bases and J by 4 bases, with 12 bases left in between. CDR3 size: 14 residues. The CDR3 is CAWSTSSAGNTIYF. CDR3 nucleotide sequence: TGTGCCTGGAGTACGTCGTCAGCAGGAAACACCATATATTTT.

This chain joins TRBV30 and TRBJ1-5; TRBD1 is a possible D gene (5 bases). CDR1 and CDR2 from the germline V gene are GTSNPN and SVGIG (reference sequence). This CDR3 spans 14 amino acids. V was shortened by 1 base and J by 3 bases, with 10 bases between the two germline ends. CDR3 coding DNA: TGTGCCTGGAGTGGGACAAAACTCAATCAGCCCCAGCATTTT. This translates into CAWSGTKLNQPQHF.

The V gene is TRBV19, the J gene TRBJ1-5; no firm D call. V was shortened by 6 bases and J by 7 bases, with 13 bases between the two germline ends. The CDR3 runs to 13 residues. Germline values: CDR1 LNHDA, CDR2 SQIVND (reference sequence). The CDR3 loop reads CASSPSAAQPQHF. The CDR3, as DNA: TGTGCCAGTAGCCCTTCCGCGGCACAGCCCCAGCATTTT.

The chain is built from TRBV4-3 and TRBJ2-2, with 8 bases identical to TRBD2. Germline-derived CDR1 and CDR2 are LGHNA and YSLEER. V gave up 4 bases and J gave up 5 bases; unmatched junction bases: 3. The CDR3 runs 14 residues. The CDR3 is CASSRGLVTGELFF. The CDR3 nucleotides are TGCGCCAGCAGCCGGGGACTAGTGACCGGGGAGCTGTTTTTT.

This clone was counted between two and nine times. J is TRBJ1-1 and V is TRBV27; D is unclear. The CDR3 contains 13 residues. The V end was cut by 2 bases, the J end by 4 bases, with 8 bases between. Germline CDR1 is MNHEY and CDR2 is SMNVEV (reference sequence). The CDR3 loop reads CASSLREGTEAFF. CDR3 nucleotides: TGTGCCAGCAGTTTAAGGGAGGGCACTGAAGCTTTCTTT.

This clone was found a few times. The chain employs TRBV29-1 and TRBJ2-7; weak D call: TRBD2 (6 bases). Per the germline V gene, CDR1 is SQVTM and CDR2 is ANQGSEA. V was pared by 6 bases and J by 3 bases, with 9 bases between. This CDR3 is 11 amino acids long. CDR3 nucleotides: TGCAGCGTCGCGGGGAACTACGAGCAGTACTTC. Residues: CSVAGNYEQYF.

V is TRBV25-1 and J is TRBJ2-2; the D is unclear. This CDR3 is 11 amino acids long. CDR1 MGHDK and CDR2 SYGVNS come from the germline V gene. V was trimmed by 3 bases and J by 6 bases, leaving 2 bases between them. Here the CDR3 reads CASSDPGELFF. In DNA form, the CDR3 reads TGTGCCAGCAGTGATCCCGGGGAGCTGTTTTTT.